What follows are 30 T cell receptor beta chains derived from one specimen sequenced in a study of blood T cells in healthy people across ages. The authors ran a second PCR of about 7 to 11 cycles using a sample-barcoded 5' primer and a J-beta primer mix. TCRdb recomputed calls from the 5' RACE reads with MiXCR, one row per CDR3 protein. The table has about 500,000 distinct CDR3 sequences, nearly 25% seen once. These data were also reused for a study on T cells of mothers and their children.

Sequencing was carried out using blood. The source is a boy aged 5-17 years in good health.

The CDR3 region is CASSQPWPGPQETHYF. In DNA, the CDR3 is TGTGCCAGCAGCCAGCCTTGGCCAGGGCCCCAAGAGACCCACTACTTC. This chain uses TRBV7-9 with TRBJ2-7; weak D call: TRBD1 (5 bases). V was pared by 5 bases and J by 13 bases, with 30 bases between. The CDR3 loop spans 16 amino acids. Germline CDR1 reads SEHNR; CDR2 reads FQNEAQ (reference sequence).

The rearrangement links TRBV5-5 to TRBJ1-4; tentatively, D is TRBD1 (5 bases). This CDR3 has 20 amino acids. In germline, CDR1 is SGHKS, CDR2 YYEKEE (reference sequence). V was pared by 2 bases and J by 8 bases, with 31 bases between. The CDR3 nucleotides read TGTGCCAGCAGCTTTGTGAACCCTGGGAAGTTGGGGCCCGAAGCCGAAAAACTGTTTTTT. This encodes CASSFVNPGKLGPEAEKLFF.

The chain combines TRBV29-1 with TRBJ2-7, with D hard to call. The CDR3 consists of 11 residues. V was pared by 4 bases and J by 5 bases, with 9 bases between. Germline V gene sequence: CDR1 SQVTM, CDR2 ANQGSEA. The DNA of the CDR3 is TGCAGCGTTGGGATTGGTGACGAGCAGTACTTC. It specifies CSVGIGDEQYF.

The J gene is TRBJ1-6, the V gene TRBV7-2; D ambiguous. The V gene lost 7 bases and the J gene lost 6 bases, with 10 bases spanning the gap. Germline CDR1 reads SGHTA; CDR2 reads FQGNSA. The CDR3 totals 13 residues. The CDR3 is CASTSWANSPLHF. DNA of the CDR3: TGTGCCAGCACCTCCTGGGCTAATTCACCCCTCCACTTT.

The CDR3 region is CASSLGVARYNEQFF. CDR3 coding DNA: TGTGCCAGCAGCTTAGGAGTAGCCCGGTACAATGAGCAGTTCTTC. The J gene is TRBJ2-1, the V gene TRBV7-3; D ambiguous. CDR3 size: 15 residues. Trimming stripped 2 bases from V and 4 bases from J, with 12 bases between. In germline, CDR1 is SGHTA, CDR2 FQGTGA.

This clonotype was seen a handful of times. The rearrangement uses TRBV7-2 and TRBJ2-5, with TRBD2 matching over 10 bases. Germline-derived CDR1 and CDR2 are SGHTA and FQGNSA. J was trimmed by 6 bases and V by 0 bases; bases with no gene match: 7. The CDR3 extends over 16 amino acids. CDR3: CASSLAGAGGPQTQYF. The DNA of the CDR3 is TGTGCCAGCAGCTTAGCGGGAGCGGGGGGGCCGCAGACCCAGTACTTC.

This clonotype was recorded a few times. This chain joins TRBV6-2 or TRBV6-3 and TRBJ2-3; TRBD2 might be the D (7 bases). Germline CDR1 and CDR2: MNHEY and SVGEGT. The V end lost 10 bases, the J end lost 3 bases, and 17 bases lay between the germline ends. This CDR3 has 14 amino acids. The CDR3 DNA reads as TGTGCCACCTCCGGGGGGCTAGAAACAGATACGCAGTATTTT. Protein product: CATSGGLETDTQYF.

J is TRBJ1-6 and V is TRBV6-5; D uncertain. Per germline, CDR1 MNHEY and CDR2 SVGAGI. Trimming left V 2 bases short and J 7 bases short, with 3 bases between. The CDR3 runs to 12 residues. This CDR3 reads CASSYRNSPLHF. In DNA, the CDR3 is TGTGCCAGCAGTTACCGGAATTCACCCCTCCACTTT.

The chain uses TRBV5-1 and TRBJ2-1, with D hard to call. This CDR3 contains 13 residues. Trimming pared 2 bases from V and 4 bases from J, leaving 7 bases between. Germline CDR1 and CDR2: SGHRS and YFSETQ. For the CDR3, the DNA is TGCGCCAGCAGCTTTCAACAGTACAATGAGCAGTTCTTC. The encoded protein is CASSFQQYNEQFF.

The J gene is TRBJ2-5, the V gene TRBV19; D gene uncertain. The end of the DNA is better explained by TRBJ2-7, so the J call may be wrong. The CDR3 spans 12 residues. Per the germline V gene, CDR1 is LNHDA and CDR2 is SQIVND (reference sequence). Written as DNA, the CDR3 is TGTGCCAGTAGGAGCTCCGCCTACGAGCAGTACTTC. It encodes CASRSSAYEQYF.

A word on this clonotype: At one end, the junction sequence differs from germline, possibly due to a read error. The chain employs TRBV27 and TRBJ2-1; 10 bases map to TRBD2. The germline V gene has CDR1 MNHEY and CDR2 SMNVEV (reference sequence). The CDR3 runs 19 residues. This CDR3 is CASGLYSGPSGSSYNEQFF. CDR3 sequence (DNA): TGTGCCAGCGGTTTATACAGTGGTCCTAGCGGGAGTTCTTACAATGAGCAGTTCTTC.

A few counts support this clonotype. V and J are TRBV15 and TRBJ2-7; D not resolved. The CDR3 is 17 amino acids. Trimming stripped 0 bases from V and 1 base from J, with 16 bases between. CDR1 LNHNV and CDR2 YYDKDF come from the germline V gene (reference sequence). CDR3 sequence (DNA): TGTGCCACCAGCAGAGATTCGGGCAGTGGCCCTTCCTACGAGCAGTACTTC. This gives the protein CATSRDSGSGPSYEQYF.

The genes are TRBV20-1 and TRBJ2-5; no clear D. V gave up 3 bases and J gave up 0 bases, with 8 bases separating them. Germline CDR1 is DFQATT and CDR2 is SNEGSKA (reference sequence). CDR3 length: 13 amino acids. CDR3 nucleotide sequence: TGCAGTGCTAGGCGCAGATACCAAGAGACCCAGTACTTC. Protein sequence: CSARRRYQETQYF.

In its sample, this clonotype was seen many times. The germline gene is not matched at one end of the junction; a read error may be the cause. V usage is TRBV2 and J usage is TRBJ2-5; TRBD2 aligns across 8 bases. In germline, CDR1 is SNHLY, CDR2 FYNNEI. The CDR3 loop spans 14 amino acids. CDR3: CASSEVSGASQQHF. The CDR3 nucleotides are TGTGCCAGCAGTGAAGTTAGCGGGGCCTCGCAACAGCACTTC.

The chain joins TRBV29-1 to TRBJ2-3; D is uncertain. V was shortened by 1 base and J by 4 bases, with 6 bases between the two germline ends. This CDR3 is 12 amino acids long. The germline CDR1 and CDR2 sequences are SQVTM and ANQGSEA. The CDR3 here is CSVEVGADTQYF. CDR3 nucleotide sequence: TGCAGCGTTGAAGTGGGCGCAGATACGCAGTATTTT.

V gene TRBV28 combines with J gene TRBJ2-5; 7 bases align to TRBD2. V was clipped by 7 bases and J by 2 bases; unmatched bases: 13. Germline loops: CDR1 MDHEN, CDR2 SYDVKM. The CDR3 consists of 16 residues. The CDR3 reads CASNSPGGSGQETQYF. Here the CDR3 DNA reads TGTGCCAGCAATTCGCCGGGGGGTAGCGGACAAGAGACCCAGTACTTC.

This chain connects TRBV20-1 to TRBJ2-5; D unclear. The CDR3 runs to 15 residues. Germline V gene lookup returns CDR1 DFQATT and CDR2 SNEGSKA (reference sequence). V shed 0 bases and J shed 5 bases, with 16 bases lying between them. The CDR3: CSARDGGAGRETQYF. CDR3 sequence (DNA): TGCAGTGCTAGAGATGGTGGAGCCGGACGCGAGACCCAGTACTTC.

V usage is TRBV7-9 and J usage is TRBJ2-1; TRBD1 or TRBD2 may be the D gene (6 bases each). The CDR3 spans 15 residues. Germline values: CDR1 SEHNR, CDR2 FQNEAQ (reference sequence). V lost 5 bases, J lost 4 bases, and 15 bases lay in between. CDR3 DNA sequence: TGTGCCAGCAGCAACAGGGTGGGGGGTTACAATGAGCAGTTCTTC. Translating gives CASSNRVGGYNEQFF.

The DNA of the CDR3 is TGTGCCAGCAGCTTAGGCGGGAGGGCCCCGGCAGATACGCAGTATTTT. Its translation: CASSLGGRAPADTQYF. The chain carries TRBV7-3 and TRBJ2-3; TRBD2 aligns across 9 bases. V shed 2 bases and J 4 bases; nucleotides not matched to a gene: 7. The CDR3 has 16 amino acids. Germline CDR1 is SGHTA and CDR2 is FQGTGA.

This clonotype was observed a handful of times. The genes are TRBV7-8 and TRBJ2-5, with D perhaps assigned TRBD1 or TRBD2 (5 bases each). CDR1 is SGHVS and CDR2 is FQNEAQ in the germline V gene. Deletions cut 0 bases from V and 2 bases from J, with 16 bases between. This CDR3 comprises 17 residues. In DNA form, the CDR3 reads TGTGCCAGCAGCTTAGCCCCCCGGGGCTTGAATCAAGAGACCCAGTACTTC. This codes for CASSLAPRGLNQETQYF.

This chain uses TRBV4-1 with TRBJ2-5, with D possibly TRBD1 on 5 matching bases. The assigned J gene may be wrong: the sequence end matches TRBJ2-7 better. CDR1 is MGHRA and CDR2 is YSYEKL in the germline V gene. The CDR3 is made up of 15 amino acids. The CDR3 region is CASSQEGQGVYEQYF. CDR3 DNA: TGCGCCAGCAGCCAAGAAGGGCAGGGCGTCTACGAGCAGTACTTC.

This clonotype was detected only a few times. The chain joins TRBV7-9 to TRBJ2-5; D is unclear. Trimming stripped 0 bases from V and 2 bases from J, with 10 bases between. Germline loops: CDR1 SEHNR, CDR2 FQNEAQ (reference sequence). This CDR3 contains 15 residues. CDR3: CASSLASRTQETQYF. DNA of the CDR3: TGTGCCAGCAGCTTAGCATCTAGAACGCAAGAGACCCAGTACTTC.

The chain joins TRBV20-1 to TRBJ2-1, with TRBD1 identical over 7 bases. The last part of the DNA fits TRBJ2-7 better; the J call may be wrong. Per germline, CDR1 DFQATT and CDR2 SNEGSKA (reference sequence). The CDR3 loop spans 13 amino acids. This chain's CDR3 is CSAAGTAFYEQYF. The CDR3 bases are TGCAGTGCCGCCGGGACAGCCTTCTACGAGCAGTACTTC.

V is TRBV12-3 or TRBV12-4 and J is TRBJ1-1, with D unresolved. This CDR3 contains 17 residues. V shed 2 bases and J shed 1 base, with 17 bases lying between them. As DNA, the CDR3 is TGTGCCAGCAGTTTACGGCCCGGATACACGCGGAACACTGAAGCTTTCTTT. Protein product: CASSLRPGYTRNTEAFF.

This clonotype came up a few times. The rearrangement links TRBV20-1 to TRBJ2-4; the match to TRBD2 covers 7 bases. J gave up 3 bases and V 0 bases, and 8 bases lay outside the gene matches. The germline gives CDR1 DFQATT, CDR2 SNEGSKA (reference sequence). The CDR3 length is 16 residues. CDR3 residues: CSARDVVWGGKNIQYF. The CDR3, as DNA: TGCAGTGCTAGAGACGTGGTTTGGGGGGGCAAAAACATTCAGTACTTC.

This rearrangement joins TRBV24-1 to TRBJ2-3; the D is unclear. This CDR3 is 15 amino acids long. V was cut by 1 base and J by 0 bases, with 7 bases left in between. Germline CDR1 and CDR2: KGHDR and SFDVKD. The CDR3, as DNA: TGTGCCACCAGTGATTTTGGCCGGAGCACAGATACGCAGTATTTT. Translation: CATSDFGRSTDTQYF.

This clonotype was observed a handful of times. V is TRBV6-2 or TRBV6-3 and J is TRBJ2-5, with 12 bases lining up with TRBD2. The J call may be mistaken, given a closer DNA end match to TRBJ2-7. In germline, CDR1 is MNHEY, CDR2 SVGEGT. The CDR3 consists of 17 residues. CDR3 DNA: TGTGCCAGCAGCCTCCTCGTCCTAGCGGGAGGGCGCTACGAGCAGTACTTC. This translates into CASSLLVLAGGRYEQYF.

The chain uses TRBV6-2 or TRBV6-3 and TRBJ2-5; 8 nucleotides agree with TRBD2. This CDR3 comprises 14 residues. Looked up from germline, CDR1 is MNHEY and CDR2 is SVGEGT. With 10 bases clipped from V and 5 bases from J, the junction kept 12 bases outside the gene matches. Here the CDR3 DNA reads TGTGCCACCTCGGGGGGGCCTTGGTATGAGACCCAGTACTTC. Residues: CATSGGPWYETQYF.

This clonotype was detected only a few times. The chain joins TRBV7-9 to TRBJ2-7, with D unclear. CDR3 length: 14 residues. CDR1 is SEHNR, CDR2 FQNEAQ, per germline (reference sequence). Trimming shortened V by 5 bases and J by 2 bases, and 13 bases separated the two germline ends. The CDR3 DNA follows: TGTGCCAGCAGCCATTTGGACGGCACCTACGAGCAGTACTTC. Amino acids: CASSHLDGTYEQYF.

The chain has TRBV7-9 and TRBJ2-7, with D tentatively TRBD1 (6 bases). The CDR3 runs 15 residues. Germline V CDR1 and CDR2: SEHNR, FQNEAQ (reference sequence). The V end lost 5 bases, the J end lost 1 base, and 15 bases lay between the germline ends. CDR3 region: CASSTTGFWSYEQYF. Here the CDR3 DNA reads TGTGCCAGCAGCACGACAGGCTTCTGGTCCTACGAGCAGTACTTC.